The TCR beta chain described here comes from a study of monozygotic twins with inflammatory bowel disease. Reprocessing the 5' RACE reads, TCRdb reports a single entry for every CDR3 protein and omits DNA. The table for this sample gives 200,000 to 250,000 distinct CDR3 sequences. The germline CDR1 and CDR2 sequences are SGHRS and YFSETQ. This CDR3 is built from 14 residues. This receptor was taken from a human donor with ulcerative colitis or Crohn's disease, or a healthy co-twin of an affected twin (not recorded which). The chain joins TRBV5-1 to TRBJ2-2. The sample consisted of blood. The chain's CDR3 is CASSFRSNTGELFF. The whole variable domain, remainder taken from reference TRBV5-1 and TRBJ2-2, is KAGVTQTPRYLIKTRGQQVTLSCSPISGHRSVSWYQQTPGQGLQFLFEYFSETQRNKGNFPGRFSGRQFSNSRSEMNVSTLELGDSALYLCASSFRSNTGELFFGEGSRLTVL.